Listed below are T cell receptor beta chains from one sample, sequenced in a study of somatic mutations in cytotoxic T cells in rheumatoid arthritis. Assay used: immunoSEQ multiplex PCR; TCRdb lists only in-frame clones, some missing. Here the sample spans some 9,900 clones, over 80% being singletons. The sample consisted of CD8+ T cells sorted from blood. The receptors here all came from an adult with rheumatoid arthritis. The CDR3 runs from the conserved cysteine through the conserved F or W.

j_call: TRBJ1-1; v_call: TRBV5-1; cdr3_aa: CASSSLPGGTGAMNTEAFF
j_call: TRBJ1-2; v_call: TRBV5-1; cdr3_aa: CASRGAWELSGGYTF
j_call: TRBJ2-1; v_call: TRBV7-3; cdr3_aa: CASSLLGGQFDEQFF
j_call: TRBJ1-6; v_call: TRBV27; cdr3_aa: CASSDWTGLGSPLHF
j_call: TRBJ2-7; v_call: TRBV19; cdr3_aa: CASSFLEGEQYF
j_call: TRBJ2-5; v_call: TRBV30; cdr3_aa: CAWAELAGGLGETQYF
j_call: TRBJ1-1; v_call: TRBV27; cdr3_aa: CASSLGGLLNEAFF
j_call: TRBJ1-2; v_call: TRBV29-1; cdr3_aa: CSVDLGQDSIYGYTF
j_call: TRBJ2-2; v_call: TRBV6-5; cdr3_aa: CASIPGGNGELFF
j_call: TRBJ2-3; v_call: TRBV2; cdr3_aa: CASGSGGPLLMDTQYF
j_call: TRBJ1-5; v_call: TRBV28; cdr3_aa: CASSPGQGRIQPQHF
j_call: TRBJ2-3; v_call: TRBV9; cdr3_aa: CASSHKLAGLTDTQYF
j_call: TRBJ2-2; v_call: TRBV6-1; cdr3_aa: CASSEVNYMPGELFF
j_call: TRBJ1-2; v_call: TRBV7-9; cdr3_aa: CASSRPGARGYTF
j_call: NA; v_call: TRBV6-1; cdr3_aa: CASTSGRGFYEQYF
j_call: TRBJ1-2; v_call: TRBV5-1; cdr3_aa: CASSPNRQGAPIYGYTF
j_call: TRBJ2-7; v_call: TRBV7-8; cdr3_aa: CASSLGYSYEQYF
j_call: TRBJ2-1; v_call: TRBV11-2; cdr3_aa: CASSLRTRGGTDEQFF
j_call: TRBJ2-5; v_call: TRBV11-1; cdr3_aa: CASSLGWGGQETQYF
j_call: TRBJ2-7; v_call: TRBV5-4; cdr3_aa: CASAAAGDSYEQYF
j_call: TRBJ1-2; v_call: TRBV28; cdr3_aa: CASSLLGTAGYTF
j_call: TRBJ2-1; v_call: TRBV29-1; cdr3_aa: CSVVLAGELRDEQFF
j_call: TRBJ1-6; v_call: TRBV5-6; cdr3_aa: CASSGNGSPLHF
j_call: TRBJ1-4; v_call: TRBV7-8; cdr3_aa: CASSTRQNEKLFF
j_call: TRBJ1-2; v_call: TRBV19; cdr3_aa: CASSLRDRVNYGYTF
j_call: TRBJ2-7; v_call: TRBV12-5; cdr3_aa: CASGGQRHSYEQYF
j_call: TRBJ1-2; v_call: TRBV7-8; cdr3_aa: CASSLARDRGSYGYTF
j_call: TRBJ2-5; v_call: TRBV7-2; cdr3_aa: CASSDLGLSETQYF
j_call: TRBJ1-1; v_call: TRBV15; cdr3_aa: CATSRGPNTEAFF
j_call: TRBJ1-5; v_call: TRBV6-5; cdr3_aa: CAAGRPGTANQPQHF
j_call: TRBJ1-1; v_call: TRBV28; cdr3_aa: CASSLQNTEAFF
j_call: TRBJ1-6; v_call: TRBV10-3; cdr3_aa: CARREGENSPLHF
j_call: TRBJ1-3; v_call: TRBV7-9; cdr3_aa: CASSFRTAASPSGNTIYF
j_call: TRBJ2-7; v_call: TRBV27; cdr3_aa: CASSFRSTYEQYF
j_call: TRBJ2-7; v_call: TRBV10-3; cdr3_aa: CASTPASGRASRYEQYF
j_call: TRBJ1-1; v_call: TRBV5-1; cdr3_aa: CASSLAGQNTEAFF
j_call: TRBJ1-4; v_call: TRBV5-1; cdr3_aa: CASSLAGGRSSTNEKLFF
j_call: TRBJ1-1; v_call: TRBV10-1; cdr3_aa: CASSENRGRTEAFF
j_call: TRBJ1-5; v_call: TRBV6-4; cdr3_aa: CASSEGQGNQPQHF
j_call: TRBJ1-5; v_call: TRBV7-9; cdr3_aa: CASSLPLGRDKPQHF
j_call: TRBJ2-5; v_call: TRBV5-6; cdr3_aa: CASIIAGDMETQYF
j_call: TRBJ1-5; v_call: TRBV27; cdr3_aa: CASSLRGINQPQHF
j_call: TRBJ1-2; v_call: TRBV7-8; cdr3_aa: CASSFRTQGGYTF
j_call: TRBJ1-2; v_call: TRBV9; cdr3_aa: CASSVFGTGGDSNYGYTF
j_call: TRBJ2-1; v_call: TRBV5-6; cdr3_aa: CASSLGPSSYNEQFF
j_call: TRBJ1-2; v_call: TRBV4-1; cdr3_aa: CASSPGTLYGYTF
j_call: TRBJ1-2; v_call: TRBV30; cdr3_aa: CAWGRDRPYGYTF
j_call: TRBJ1-4; v_call: TRBV30; cdr3_aa: CAYWTAKSNEKLFF
j_call: TRBJ1-3; v_call: TRBV5-8; cdr3_aa: CASSLEGEFGNTIYF
j_call: TRBJ2-3; v_call: TRBV9; cdr3_aa: CASSVGPGLAGGTTDTQYF
j_call: TRBJ1-2; v_call: TRBV5-1; cdr3_aa: CASSFWDSNYGYTF
j_call: TRBJ1-1; v_call: TRBV27; cdr3_aa: CASSLNGGGPEAFF
j_call: TRBJ2-1; v_call: TRBV2; cdr3_aa: CASRDYNEQFF
j_call: TRBJ2-7; v_call: TRBV6-5; cdr3_aa: CASSSGTYEQYF
j_call: TRBJ2-5; v_call: TRBV2; cdr3_aa: CASSDPLAGGLQETQYF
j_call: TRBJ2-3; v_call: TRBV6-6; cdr3_aa: CASTPGAAQYF
j_call: TRBJ2-7; v_call: TRBV7-9; cdr3_aa: CASSWDRGDEQYF
j_call: TRBJ2-1; v_call: TRBV6-5; cdr3_aa: CASSYMGAVNNEQFF